One sample yielded the 31 T cell receptor beta chains listed below, sequenced in a study of blood T cell repertoires in COVID-19. Repertoires were generated with immunoSEQ multiplex PCR, while TCRdb's copy carries only in-frame clones and drops some. The sample lists around 300,000 clones; about nine tenths were seen once. Sequencing used PBMCs or T cells enriched from blood (not recorded which). These receptors were obtained from a woman aged 40-49 years who had recovered from COVID-19.

Only a few counts were recorded for this clone. This chain links TRBV6-5 with TRBJ1-2; D may be TRBD1 (5 bases). Germline CDR1 reads MNHEY; CDR2 reads SVGAGI. The length of the CDR3 is 13 residues. The V end was cut by 2 bases, the J end by 6 bases, with 10 bases between. CDR3 sequence reads: CASSYGGVNGYTF. The CDR3 DNA reads as TGTGCCAGCAGTTACGGAGGGGTGAATGGCTACACCTTC.

This sequence joins TRBV12-3 or TRBV12-4 and TRBJ1-4; D unclear. Trimming cost V 6 bases and J 6 bases, with 11 bases left between them. The CDR3 spans 13 residues. DNA for the CDR3: TGTGCCAGCAGGAAGGGAGTTGATGAAAAACTGTTTTTT. Translated: CASRKGVDEKLFF.

This chain uses TRBV7-8 with TRBJ1-1, with 10 bases matching TRBD1. J was trimmed by 5 bases and V by 0 bases; bases with no gene match: 6. CDR1 and CDR2 from the germline V gene are SGHVS and FQNEAQ. CDR3 length: 16 residues. CDR3 amino acids: CASSLAGQGIRTEAFF. The DNA for the CDR3 is TGTGCCAGCAGCTTAGCGGGACAGGGGATTAGAACTGAAGCTTTCTTT. The full variable domain, with the rest looked up from reference TRBV7-8 and TRBJ1-1, is GAGVSQSPRYKVAKRGQDVALRCDPISGHVSLFWYQQALGQGPEFLTYFQNEAQLDKSGLPSDRFFAERPEGSVSTLKIQRTQQEDSAVYLCASSLAGQGIRTEAFFGQGTRLTVV.

This chain uses TRBV28 with TRBJ1-5; 8 nucleotides agree with TRBD1. Germline V gene data show CDR1 as MDHEN and CDR2 as SYDVKM. Trimming cost V 4 bases and J 7 bases; bases outside gene matches: 12. The CDR3 contains 16 residues. CDR3 amino acids: CASSSLDRVGGQPQHF. The DNA for the CDR3 is TGTGCCAGCAGTTCCCTGGACAGGGTAGGCGGGCAGCCCCAGCATTTT.

The chain combines TRBV4-2 with TRBJ1-2; 7 bases are a match to TRBD1. Germline V lookup: CDR1 LGHNA, CDR2 YNFKEQ. Losses at the gene ends were 0 bases for V and 0 bases for J; bases not matched to a gene: 7. This CDR3 has 17 residues. The CDR3 coding sequence is TGTGCCAGCAGCCAAGAATCCAGGGGGGCCTCTAACTATGGCTACACCTTC. Translating it yields CASSQESRGASNYGYTF.

The count of this clone is one. This CDR3 reads CASSQLRVISNQPQHF. For the CDR3, the DNA is TGCGCCAGCAGTCAACTCAGGGTGATTAGCAATCAGCCCCAGCATTTT. This chain joins TRBV23-1 and TRBJ1-5, with D maybe TRBD1 (5 bases). TRBV23-1 carries the ORF label, with uncertain function. The CDR3 is made up of 16 amino acids. The ends were cut back, 2 bases at V and 0 bases at J, with 11 bases in the middle.

The genes are TRBV15 and TRBJ2-7; no clear D gene. V was clipped by 6 bases and J by 0 bases, with 6 bases between them. CDR1 is LNHNV and CDR2 is YYDKDF in the germline V gene (reference sequence). This CDR3 spans 12 amino acids. CDR3 in amino acids: CATSGSSYEQYF. CDR3 nucleotide sequence: TGTGCCACCAGTGGTAGCTCCTACGAGCAGTACTTC.

CDR3 region: CASDKSGGQNTEAFF. The DNA for the CDR3 is TGTGCCAGCGATAAAAGCGGGGGACAGAACACTGAAGCTTTCTTT. The rearrangement joins TRBV2 to TRBJ1-1, with a weak D call TRBD1 (6 bases). From germline, CDR1 is SNHLY and CDR2 FYNNEI. Trimming removed 8 bases from V and 1 base from J, with 17 bases in between. The CDR3 length is 15 residues. Variable domain in full (rest from reference TRBV2 and TRBJ1-1): EPEVTQTPSHQVTQMGQEVILRCVPISNHLYFYWYRQILGQKVEFLVSFYNNEISEKSEIFDDQFSVERPDGSNFTLKIRSTKLEDSAMYFCASDKSGGQNTEAFFGQGTRLTVV.

The CDR3 DNA reads as TGTGCCAGTAGTATAGGTGCGACAGTGCGAGGTCAGCCCCAGCATTTT. Amino acid sequence: CASSIGATVRGQPQHF. This sequence joins TRBV19 and TRBJ1-5; TRBD1 is a possible D gene (5 bases). The CDR3 sequence is 16 residues long. Germline CDR1 LNHDA, CDR2 SQIVND (reference sequence). V shed 1 base and J shed 6 bases, with 16 bases lying between them.

This chain connects TRBV11-2 to TRBJ1-2, with D perhaps TRBD1 (6 bases). The CDR3 loop spans 14 amino acids. Germline lookup yields CDR1 SGHAT and CDR2 FQNNGV. Trimming cost V 1 base and J 11 bases, with 17 bases left between them. The CDR3 DNA follows: TGTGCCAGCAGCTTAGGTGTGTACAGGGACCGATACACCTTC. Amino acid sequence: CASSLGVYRDRYTF.

The chain couples TRBV7-9 to TRBJ2-5, with a possible D match to TRBD1 (6 bases). This CDR3 contains 14 residues. V was pared by 5 bases and J by 5 bases, with 15 bases between. From germline, CDR1 is SEHNR and CDR2 FQNEAQ (reference sequence). The CDR3 DNA follows: TGTGCCAGCAGCACGTACAGGGATGAGGAGACCCAGTACTTC. Translated: CASSTYRDEETQYF. The complete variable domain, with remaining parts taken from reference TRBV7-9 and TRBJ2-5, reads DTGVSQNPRHKITKRGQNVTFRCDPISEHNRLYWYRQTLGQGPEFLTYFQNEAQLEKSRLLSDRFSAERPKGSFSTLEIQRTEQGDSAMYLCASSTYRDEETQYFGPGTRLLVL.

The chain joins TRBV7-3 to TRBJ2-7, with no clear D. CDR3 length: 13 residues. Trimming removed 3 bases at V and 1 base at J, with 7 bases between. Germline CDR1 is SGHTA and CDR2 is FQGTGA. Here the CDR3 DNA reads TGTGCCAGCAGCTTGGGCCTATCCTACGAGCAGTACTTC. Translation gives CASSLGLSYEQYF.

The V call is TRBV5-1, the J call TRBJ2-2, with a tentative D call TRBD1 (6 bases). The CDR3 is 14 residues long. Trimming removed 7 bases from V and 3 bases from J, with 13 bases in between. Germline CDR1 is SGHRS and CDR2 is YFSETQ. The CDR3 reads CASHNRADTGELFF. In DNA form, the CDR3 reads TGCGCCAGCCACAACAGGGCTGACACCGGGGAGCTGTTTTTT.

The V gene is TRBV25-1, the J gene TRBJ2-7, with D possibly being TRBD1 (6 bases). V was pared by 6 bases and J by 1 base, with 13 bases between. The CDR3 is made up of 14 amino acids. Per the germline V gene, CDR1 is MGHDK and CDR2 is SYGVNS. CDR3 nucleotide sequence: TGTGCCAGCAGCAGGGGCGGAAATTCCTACGAGCAGTACTTC. This translates into CASSRGGNSYEQYF.

This chain connects TRBV23-1 to TRBJ1-2; tentatively, D is TRBD1 (5 bases). TRBV23-1 is an ORF, and what it does is uncertain. This CDR3 comprises 13 residues. With 9 bases removed from V and 5 bases from J, the gap between germline ends came to 16 bases. Written as DNA, the CDR3 is TGCGCCAGACCCAGGGTAGATTGTTATGGCTACACCTTC. It is translated as CARPRVDCYGYTF.

V usage is TRBV3-1 (or the pseudogene TRBV3-2) and J usage is TRBJ1-4; D remains unclear. The CDR3 sequence is 12 residues long. Germline V gives CDR1 LGHDT, CDR2 YNNKEL (reference sequence). V was shortened by 4 bases and J by 7 bases, with 7 bases between the two germline ends. The chain's CDR3 is CASSRRLEKLFF. CDR3 nucleotide sequence: TGTGCCAGCAGCCGACGACTTGAAAAACTGTTTTTT.

The DNA for the CDR3 is TGCGCCAGCAGCCCATGGACAGTTACCGGGGAGCTGTTTTTT. Translated: CASSPWTVTGELFF. This chain uses TRBV5-1 with TRBJ2-2; maybe TRBD1 (6 bases). Germline lookup yields CDR1 SGHRS and CDR2 YFSETQ. The CDR3 covers 14 residues. Trimming stripped 4 bases from V and 5 bases from J, with 12 bases between.

The V gene is TRBV28, the J gene TRBJ2-3; weak D call: TRBD2 (7 bases). Germline V gives CDR1 MDHEN, CDR2 SYDVKM. V shed 3 bases and J shed 6 bases, with 10 bases lying between them. This CDR3 has 13 residues. The CDR3 DNA is TGTGCCAGCAGTTTGGGGGGGCGCGATACGCAGTATTTT. Its protein product is CASSLGGRDTQYF.

The chain combines TRBV5-1 with TRBJ2-3; D remains unclear. The CDR3 is made up of 15 amino acids. Trimming cost V 0 bases and J 0 bases, with 8 bases left between them. Germline V gene lookup returns CDR1 SGHRS and CDR2 YFSETQ. The CDR3 bases are TGCGCCAGCAGCTTGGCCACTACTAGCACAGATACGCAGTATTTT. Protein: CASSLATTSTDTQYF.

In its sample, this clone was seen once. The V call is TRBV3-1 (or the pseudogene TRBV3-2), the J call TRBJ2-7; possible D gene TRBD2, 5 bases. This CDR3 contains 13 residues. The V gene lost 0 bases and the J gene lost 7 bases, with 10 bases spanning the gap. CDR1 and CDR2 from the germline V gene are LGHDT and YNNKEL (reference sequence). CDR3 bases: TGTGCCAGCAGCCAAGATTTCGGGGTTGAGCAGTACTTC. Encoded protein: CASSQDFGVEQYF.

The chain combines TRBV2 with TRBJ1-2, with 8 bases lining up with TRBD1. J was trimmed by 5 bases and V by 5 bases; bases with no gene match: 4. Germline V gene lookup returns CDR1 SNHLY and CDR2 FYNNEI. CDR3 length equals 13 residues. The CDR3, as DNA: TGTGCCAGCAGTTTAGACAGGGGATATGGCTACACCTTC. It yields the protein CASSLDRGYGYTF.

The chain is built from TRBV10-3 and TRBJ1-6; 10 positions agree with TRBD1. This CDR3 spans 15 amino acids. After removal of 4 bases from V and 10 bases from J, the junction contained 7 bases not matched to a gene. Germline CDR1 is ENHRY and CDR2 is SYGVKD. The CDR3 loop is CAISGTGGSSSPLHF. Written as DNA, the CDR3 is TGTGCCATCAGTGGGACAGGGGGTTCCTCCTCACCCCTCCACTTT.

V and J are TRBV5-6 and TRBJ2-1, with 7 bases aligning to TRBD2. The CDR3 has 16 residues. Germline CDR1 is SGHDT and CDR2 is YYEEEE. The trim removed 2 bases at V and 1 base at J, leaving 6 bases unmatched. The CDR3 DNA reads as TGTGCCAGCAGCTTCCGGCCTAGCGGATCCTACAATGAGCAGTTCTTC. Encoded protein: CASSFRPSGSYNEQFF.

This chain links TRBV5-1 with TRBJ1-1; 9 nucleotides line up with TRBD1. This CDR3 is 17 amino acids long. Trimming at V came to 0 bases and at J to 2 bases, leaving 8 bases not matched to a gene. The germline V gene encodes CDR1 SGHRS and CDR2 YFSETQ. The CDR3 region has the DNA TGCGCCAGCAGCTTGGCGCTACAGGGGGCTACAAACACTGAAGCTTTCTTT. Translation: CASSLALQGATNTEAFF. Full variable domain (rest looked up from reference TRBV5-1 and TRBJ1-1): KAGVTQTPRYLIKTRGQQVTLSCSPISGHRSVSWYQQTPGQGLQFLFEYFSETQRNKGNFPGRFSGRQFSNSRSEMNVSTLELGDSALYLCASSLALQGATNTEAFFGQGTRLTVV.

The table lists this clone with a count of one. The V and J genes are TRBV19 and TRBJ2-1; D unclear. V was trimmed by 6 bases and J by 0 bases, leaving 12 bases between them. The CDR3 runs 15 residues. Per the germline V gene, CDR1 is LNHDA and CDR2 is SQIVND (reference sequence). The CDR3 nucleotides read TGTGCCAGTAGCCGGAGCCAGAGCTCCTACAATGAGCAGTTCTTC. Its protein product is CASSRSQSSYNEQFF.

V gene TRBV4-1 combines with J gene TRBJ1-6, with D perhaps matching TRBD1 (5 bases). This CDR3 is built from 13 residues. V lost 5 bases to trimming and J lost 7 bases, with 9 bases between them. Per the germline V gene, CDR1 is MGHRA and CDR2 is YSYEKL. CDR3 residues: CASSVGANSPLHF. In DNA, the CDR3 is TGCGCCAGCAGCGTAGGGGCAAATTCACCCCTCCACTTT.

This CDR3 is CASRPAGGGQYF. CDR3 nucleotide sequence: TGTGCCAGCAGGCCCGCGGGGGGTGGGCAGTACTTC. This chain uses TRBV11-2 with TRBJ2-7, with 8 bases matching TRBD2. The CDR3 contains 12 residues. Trimming removed 6 bases from V and 9 bases from J; junction bases left unmatched: 7. Germline values: CDR1 SGHAT, CDR2 FQNNGV. Together with reference TRBV11-2 and TRBJ2-7, the CDR3 gives the full variable domain: EAGVAQSPRYKIIEKRQSVAFWCNPISGHATLYWYQQILGQGPKLLIQFQNNGVVDDSQLPKDRFSAERLKGVDSTLKIQPAKLEDSAVYLCASRPAGGGQYFGPGTRLTVT.

The CDR3: CASSQPDRGLYGYTF. CDR3 nucleotide sequence: TGTGCCAGCAGCCAACCGGACAGGGGACTCTATGGCTACACCTTC. V is TRBV6-4 and J is TRBJ1-2, with TRBD1 identical over 9 bases. Trimming at V came to 6 bases and at J to 4 bases, leaving 9 bases not matched to a gene. CDR1 is MRHNA, CDR2 SNTAGT, per germline. The CDR3 has 15 residues.

This clone is a singleton in its sample. Distinct nucleotide sequences in the sample also encode this CDR3. The chain has TRBV11-2 and TRBJ2-5; 7 nucleotides agree with TRBD1. Germline lookup yields CDR1 SGHAT and CDR2 FQNNGV. With V trimmed by 3 bases and J by 3 bases, 4 bases remained unmatched. CDR3 length: 14 amino acids. The CDR3 here is CASSFNRGKETQYF. As DNA, the CDR3 is TGTGCCAGCAGCTTTAACAGGGGAAAAGAGACCCAGTACTTC.

The chain couples TRBV18 to TRBJ1-5; D gene ambiguous. The CDR3 is 13 residues long. Trimming pared 8 bases from V and 1 base from J, leaving 9 bases between. Germline values: CDR1 KGHSH, CDR2 LQKENI. CDR3: CASTPSSNQPQHF. The CDR3 DNA follows: TGTGCCAGCACCCCTAGCAGCAATCAGCCCCAGCATTTT. Full variable domain (rest looked up from reference TRBV18 and TRBJ1-5): NAGVMQNPRHLVRRRGQEARLRCSPMKGHSHVYWYRQLPEEGLKFMVYLQKENIIDESGMPKERFSAEFPKEGPSILRIQQVVRGDSAAYFCASTPSSNQPQHFGDGTRLSIL.

V gene TRBV11-2 combines with J gene TRBJ2-7; weak D call: TRBD2 (5 bases). The length of the CDR3 is 14 residues. The germline gives CDR1 SGHAT, CDR2 FQNNGV. The ends were cut back, 7 bases at V and 2 bases at J, with 15 bases in the middle. CDR3 bases: TGTGCCAGCACCAAATCCGGACTGGCCTACGAGCAGTACTTC. It codes for CASTKSGLAYEQYF. Based on the CDR3 plus reference TRBV11-2 and TRBJ2-7, the full variable domain is EAGVAQSPRYKIIEKRQSVAFWCNPISGHATLYWYQQILGQGPKLLIQFQNNGVVDDSQLPKDRFSAERLKGVDSTLKIQPAKLEDSAVYLCASTKSGLAYEQYFGPGTRLTVT.